This is a list of T cell receptor beta chains from one sample in a study of blood T cell repertoires in COVID-19. Repertoires were generated with immunoSEQ multiplex PCR, while TCRdb's copy carries only in-frame clones and drops some. The profile covers around 200,000 clones, with approximately 87% appearing a single time and just under 0.9% taken by the ten largest. The sequencing sample was made of peripheral blood. The receptors shown here come from a woman under 30 who had recovered from COVID-19. The CDR3 runs from the conserved cysteine through the conserved F or W. A D gene is named only where the DNA matches it firmly. Some rows mark clone size as missing; the rest say once, few, many or name a class of expanded clone.

size	J	D	V	DNA	CDR3
.	TRBJ2-3	.	TRBV18	TGTGCCAGCTCACTCAACAGGGATCGTTTGTATTTT	CASSLNRDRLYF
.	TRBJ1-2	.	TRBV5-4	TGTGCCAGCAGCATGGACGGACAATATGGCTACACCTTC	CASSMDGQYGYTF
.	TRBJ1-5	.	TRBV7-8	TGTGCCAGCAGCTTACAGGGGTTTCAGCCCCAGCATTTT	CASSLQGFQPQHF
.	TRBJ2-3	TRBD2	TRBV4-1	TGCGCCAGCAGCCATACCTCGGGACTAGCGGGGCCTAGGAGCGATACGCAGTATTTT	CASSHTSGLAGPRSDTQYF
.	TRBJ2-7	TRBD2	TRBV18	TGTGCCAGCCGGACTAGCGGGGGGGCCTACGAGCAGTACTTC	CASRTSGGAYEQYF
.	TRBJ2-5	.	TRBV6-6	TGTGCCAGCAGTAAACAAGAAGTACAAGAGACCCAGTACTTC	CASSKQEVQETQYF
.	TRBJ2-1	TRBD2	TRBV19	TGTGCCAGTAGTATTATTTTTGGACTAGCGGGGAACAATGAGCAGTTCTTC	CASSIIFGLAGNNEQFF
once	TRBJ1-6	.	TRBV19	TGTGCCAGTCGGACAGTTGAACGCTATAATTCACCCCTCCACTTT	CASRTVERYNSPLHF
.	TRBJ1-5	TRBD1	TRBV7-2	TGTGCCAGCAGCTTCCGGACAGGTAGCAATCAGCCCCAGCATTTT	CASSFRTGSNQPQHF
.	TRBJ2-3	.	TRBV5-1	TGCGCCAGCAGCTTGGGTCCCTCCGGTAGACTCACAGATACGCAGTATTTT	CASSLGPSGRLTDTQYF
.	TRBJ1-3	.	TRBV2	TGTGCCAGCGTCGGGGTCTCTGGAAACACCATATATTTT	CASVGVSGNTIYF
.	TRBJ2-3	TRBD2	TRBV5-1	TGCGCCAGCAGGGCGGGACTAGCGGACACAGATACGCAGTATTTT	CASRAGLADTDTQYF
once	TRBJ1-2	.	TRBV11-2	TGTGCCAGCAGCCCTGACAGAGATTATGGCTACACCTTC	CASSPDRDYGYTF
once	TRBJ2-7	.	TRBV18	TGTGCCAGCTCACCAGTTTCCCTCGAGCAGTACTTC	CASSPVSLEQYF
.	TRBJ2-5	TRBD1	TRBV5-6	TGTGCCAGCAGCAGCTGGACAGGGGAGACCCAGTACTTC	CASSSWTGETQYF
.	TRBJ2-6	.	TRBV24-1	TGTGCCACCAGTGGAAGAAAGCTCGAGCGATCTGGGGCCAACGTCCTGACTTTC	CATSGRKLERSGANVLTF
.	TRBJ1-2	.	TRBV24-1	TGTGCCACCAGTGACACTAACGGGCCCGGGGAAGGCTACACCTTC	CATSDTNGPGEGYTF
.	TRBJ2-7	.	TRBV7-7	TGTGCCAGCAGCAAAGCGCAGGGTTCGTACGAGCAGTACTTC	CASSKAQGSYEQYF
.	TRBJ2-4	.	TRBV2	TGTGCCAGCAGCGCACAGGGTTGGCGAGACATTCAGTACTTC	CASSAQGWRDIQYF
.	TRBJ1-6	TRBD1	TRBV3-1/TRBV3-2	TGTGCCAGCAGCCGGGGACAGGCCGATAATTCACCCCTCCACTTT	CASSRGQADNSPLHF
.	TRBJ2-5	TRBD2	TRBV2	TGTGCCAGCAGTCCCCGGACGGCGGCGGGGGGCCAGTACTTC	CASSPRTAAGGQYF
.	TRBJ2-3	TRBD1	TRBV7-3	TGTGCCAGCAGCGCAGGGACAGGGTTCGCAGATACGCAGTATTTT	CASSAGTGFADTQYF